This T cell receptor beta chain appears in the sequencing data of a study of cytomegalovirus exposure and HLA in healthy donors. Broader study findings: In a later analysis, first-cohort TCR clusters were found to tend to co-occur in the 120 validation repertoires. The study flagged fewer than 200 TCR beta chains as cytomegalovirus-associated.

The approximately 120-subject validation cohort, separate from the approximately 660-subject first cohort, included the donors. Between the trimmed V and J ends, which lost 6 bases and 0 bases, there was a span of 12 bases. Germline V lookup: CDR1 MDHEN, CDR2 SYDVKM. The CDR3 covers 16 residues. Worth noting for this clone: Its antigen is undetermined.

Sequenced by immunoSEQ multiplex PCR; TCRdb stores in-frame clones only, minus some. The sample lists some 130,000 clones; 86% were seen once. This sequence originates from a man aged 18 to 35 in good health and CMV-seronegative. The chain is built from TRBV28 and TRBJ2-6; perhaps TRBD2 as D (5 bases). Specimen: PBMCs. CDR3 sequence reads: CASSRPGYSGANVLTF. CDR3 nucleotides: TGTGCCAGCAGCCGGCCGGGGTACTCTGGGGCCAACGTCCTGACTTTC.